Listed below are T cell receptor beta chains from one sample, sequenced in a study of shared clonotypes between healthy human individuals. Assay: immunoSEQ multiplex PCR; the TCRdb copy retains only in-frame clones and omits some. The sample records under 2,500,000 clones, approximately 96% being singletons. The sample taken for sequencing was naive CD4+ T cells sorted from blood. Receptors originate from a young man in good health. Both conserved end residues are part of each CDR3. Fields, in order: J gene, clone size, D gene, V gene, CDR3 DNA, CDR3 protein. The D gene is left open where the match is weak. Only part of the rows carry a size: once, few, many, or a class if the clone is expanded.

TRBJ1-4 | . | . | TRBV19 | TGTGCCAGTAGTATAACTGCAACTAATGAAAAACTGTTTTTT | CASSITATNEKLFF
TRBJ2-7 | . | . | TRBV10-3 | TGTGCCACCAGGGACGGTACCTACGAGCAGTACTTC | CATRDGTYEQYF
TRBJ1-1 | . | TRBD1 | TRBV10-2 | TGCGCCAGCAGACCCAGACAGGGGATGAACACTGAAGCTTTCTTT | CASRPRQGMNTEAFF
TRBJ2-2 | . | . | TRBV5-4 | TGTGCCAGCAGCTTGGATCTACCAGGGTCAGGGGCCGGGGAGCTGTTTTTT | CASSLDLPGSGAGELFF
TRBJ1-3 | . | . | TRBV18 | TGTGCCAGCTCACCAAACTACGTTTCGGTCGGAAACACCATATATTTT | CASSPNYVSVGNTIYF
TRBJ2-5 | . | . | TRBV6-1 | TGTGCCAGCAGTGAAGGGTCGGAGACCCAGTACTTC | CASSEGSETQYF
TRBJ1-2 | once | . | TRBV7-9 | TGTGCCAGCAGCTTAGAGGCAGGATTTGGCTATGGCTACACCTTC | CASSLEAGFGYGYTF
TRBJ2-7 | . | . | TRBV10-3 | TGTGCCATCAGTCCAAGCTTGGAGGTAGCTTACGAGCAGTACTTC | CAISPSLEVAYEQYF
TRBJ2-3 | . | TRBD1 | TRBV30 | TGTGCCTGGACCCGGACAGGGGGGTCTGATACGCAGTATTTT | CAWTRTGGSDTQYF
TRBJ1-6 | . | . | TRBV18 | TGTGCCAGCTCACCTCAACCCCTATCGCCAGGGGAGTATTCACCCCTCCACTTT | CASSPQPLSPGEYSPLHF
TRBJ1-1 | once | TRBD1 | TRBV18 | TGTGCCAGCTCACCGGGACAGCTAACCCTGAACACTGAAGCTTTCTTT | CASSPGQLTLNTEAFF
TRBJ2-5 | . | TRBD1 | TRBV7-3 | TGTGCCAGCAGCCCCGGGACAGGGGTGGGAGAGACCCAGTACTTC | CASSPGTGVGETQYF
TRBJ1-2 | . | TRBD1 | TRBV7-2 | TGTGCCAGCAGCCAGGGGGAGTACCGGGGCTACACCTTC | CASSQGEYRGYTF
TRBJ2-3 | . | . | TRBV2 | TGTGCCAGCAGTGGGACGAGGGCTAGAAGAGATACGCAGTATTTT | CASSGTRARRDTQYF
TRBJ2-2 | . | TRBD1 | TRBV4-2 | TGTGCCAGCAGCCAAGCCGGGACAGGGAACACCGGGGAGCTGTTTTTT | CASSQAGTGNTGELFF
TRBJ1-1 | . | . | TRBV7-2 | TGTGCCAGCAGCTTGGACAGAACGACAGTCCCCGGTGAAGCTTTCTTT | CASSLDRTTVPGEAFF
TRBJ2-7 | . | . | TRBV5-1 | TGCGCCAGCAGCTTGGTCCCAGGGGCTGGGTACGAGCAGTACTTC | CASSLVPGAGYEQYF
TRBJ2-1 | . | . | TRBV9 | TGTGCCAGCGGGGGCGGGAGCCTATACAATGAGCAGTTCTTC | CASGGGSLYNEQFF
TRBJ1-2 | . | . | TRBV7-2 | TGTGCCAGCAGCTCCCGGGCCCCGGGCGGCTACACCTTC | CASSSRAPGGYTF
TRBJ2-3 | . | . | TRBV25-1 | TGTGCCAGCAGTGAACCGGGTGGCACAGATACGCAGTATTTT | CASSEPGGTDTQYF
TRBJ1-5 | . | . | TRBV6-1 | TGTGCCAGCAGTGAAGCTACAGTAAATCAGCCCCAGCATTTT | CASSEATVNQPQHF
TRBJ2-3 | . | . | TRBV18 | TGTGCCAGCTCACCTCTTGGTGATACGCAGTATTTT | CASSPLGDTQYF
TRBJ2-2 | . | . | TRBV5-6 | TGTGCCAGCAGCTGGGTATTTCCGGACAGATCGAACACCGGGGAGCTGTTTTTT | CASSWVFPDRSNTGELFF
TRBJ2-2 | . | TRBD1 | TRBV10-1 | TGCGCCAGCAGTGAGCGGGACAGGCCGAACACCGGGGAGCTGTTTTTT | CASSERDRPNTGELFF
TRBJ2-3 | . | TRBD2 | TRBV5-1 | TGCGCCAGCAGCGCCGGGACTAGCGGGAGTAGTGGCACAGATACGCAGTATTTT | CASSAGTSGSSGTDTQYF
TRBJ1-1 | . | . | TRBV6-6 | TGTGCCAGCAGGCTAAATGGGGGCACTGAAGCTTTCTTT | CASRLNGGTEAFF
TRBJ2-3 | . | . | TRBV30 | TGTGCCTCCAACCTCAAGGGGACAGATACGCAGTATTTT | CASNLKGTDTQYF
TRBJ1-5 | . | TRBD1 | TRBV19 | TGTGCCAGTAGTACAGCCGACAGGGTGAATCAGCCCCAGCATTTT | CASSTADRVNQPQHF
TRBJ1-4 | . | . | TRBV6-1 | TGTGCCAGCAGTGAAGACGAGGGGCAAAAACTGTTTTTT | CASSEDEGQKLFF
TRBJ2-1 | . | TRBD2 | TRBV5-4 | TGTGCCAGCAGCCCACGTCATCCGGGATATAGCGGGAGGGCCGGCAATGAGCAGTTCTTC | CASSPRHPGYSGRAGNEQFF
TRBJ1-1 | . | . | TRBV7-9 | TGTGCCAGCAGTAGCCGGGGTTTTGGTGAAGCTTTCTTT | CASSSRGFGEAFF
TRBJ2-5 | . | . | TRBV28 | TGTGCCAGCAGTTTAAACTACGGGTCGGTCGAGACCCAGTACTTC | CASSLNYGSVETQYF
TRBJ2-3 | once | TRBD2 | TRBV28 | TGTGCCAGCAGTTCAAGCGGGGTCTTGGATACGCAGTATTTT | CASSSSGVLDTQYF
TRBJ1-3 | . | . | TRBV5-1 | TGCGCCAGCAGCTTGGGTAACGGAAACACCATATATTTT | CASSLGNGNTIYF
TRBJ2-1 | . | TRBD2 | TRBV29-1 | TGCAGCGCCAGCGGACTAGCGGGGGGCCTAACCTACAATGAGCAGTTCTTC | CSASGLAGGLTYNEQFF
TRBJ2-1 | . | TRBD1 | TRBV6-4 | TGTGCCAGCAGTGTTGACAGGGGAGTGAGTGAGCAGTTCTTC | CASSVDRGVSEQFF
TRBJ1-2 | . | . | TRBV5-1 | TGCGCCAGCACCAGTAATGGGGATGGCTACACCTTC | CASTSNGDGYTF
TRBJ1-5 | few | . | TRBV30 | TGTGCCTGGAGTGGGCAGGGTTATCAGCCCCAGCATTTT | CAWSGQGYQPQHF
TRBJ2-4 | . | TRBD1 | TRBV2 | TGTGCCAGCAGTGAACAGGGGGACATTCAGTACTTC | CASSEQGDIQYF
TRBJ2-7 | once | . | TRBV14 | TGTGCCAGCAGCCGTAGGATAGGGACCTACGAGCAGTACTTC | CASSRRIGTYEQYF
TRBJ2-7 | . | TRBD1 | TRBV5-4 | TGTGCCAGCGGAAGACAGGGAATGGGGGAGCAGTACTTC | CASGRQGMGEQYF
TRBJ2-3 | . | . | TRBV29-1 | TGCAGCGTGGCTGGACGGATGATTCTGGATACGCAGTATTTT | CSVAGRMILDTQYF
TRBJ2-7 | . | . | TRBV5-4 | TGTGCCAGCAGCTTGGGGAGGACACCTACCTACGAGCAGTACTTC | CASSLGRTPTYEQYF
TRBJ2-2 | . | TRBD1 | TRBV19 | TGTGCCAGTAGTCGGGGACAGGTCACCGGGGAGCTGTTTTTT | CASSRGQVTGELFF
TRBJ1-6 | . | . | TRBV19 | TGTGCCAGTAGTATAAAGTTGAGCTCCTATAATTCACCCCTCCACTTT | CASSIKLSSYNSPLHF
TRBJ1-2 | . | . | TRBV18 | TGTGCCAGCTCACCACCGGGGGGCTATGGCTACACCTTC | CASSPPGGYGYTF
TRBJ1-3 | . | . | TRBV5-1 | TGCGCCAGCAGCCAACTGGACGGAAGCTCTGGAAACACCATATATTTT | CASSQLDGSSGNTIYF
TRBJ2-1 | once | TRBD2 | TRBV5-1 | TGCGCCAGCAGCGTGGGAGCGGGGCCACCTCCCTACAATGAGCAGTTCTTC | CASSVGAGPPPYNEQFF
TRBJ2-7 | . | . | TRBV19 | TGTGCCAGTAGTATAGGAGGGGAGCAGTACTTC | CASSIGGEQYF
TRBJ1-1 | . | . | TRBV18 | TGTGCCAGCTCACCAGGGGCACTGAACACTGAAGCTTTCTTT | CASSPGALNTEAFF
TRBJ2-1 | . | TRBD2 | TRBV5-1 | TGCGCCAGCAGCTATGAGGGGAGGGCCGGGGGTGAGCAGTTCTTC | CASSYEGRAGGEQFF
TRBJ1-3 | . | TRBD1 | TRBV5-1 | TGCGCCAGCAGCATCCAGGGGGCGTCTGGAAACACCATATATTTT | CASSIQGASGNTIYF
TRBJ2-2 | . | . | TRBV11-2 | TGTGCCAGCAGCTTAGTGGGCAAGGGGGAGCTGTTTTTT | CASSLVGKGELFF
TRBJ2-1 | . | . | TRBV6-1 | TGTGCCAGCAGTGAAGCAGGCGATCGGGGGTTCTTC | CASSEAGDRGFF
TRBJ2-6 | . | . | TRBV29-1 | TGCAGCGTTGCCGATTCTGGGGCCAACGTCCTGACTTTC | CSVADSGANVLTF